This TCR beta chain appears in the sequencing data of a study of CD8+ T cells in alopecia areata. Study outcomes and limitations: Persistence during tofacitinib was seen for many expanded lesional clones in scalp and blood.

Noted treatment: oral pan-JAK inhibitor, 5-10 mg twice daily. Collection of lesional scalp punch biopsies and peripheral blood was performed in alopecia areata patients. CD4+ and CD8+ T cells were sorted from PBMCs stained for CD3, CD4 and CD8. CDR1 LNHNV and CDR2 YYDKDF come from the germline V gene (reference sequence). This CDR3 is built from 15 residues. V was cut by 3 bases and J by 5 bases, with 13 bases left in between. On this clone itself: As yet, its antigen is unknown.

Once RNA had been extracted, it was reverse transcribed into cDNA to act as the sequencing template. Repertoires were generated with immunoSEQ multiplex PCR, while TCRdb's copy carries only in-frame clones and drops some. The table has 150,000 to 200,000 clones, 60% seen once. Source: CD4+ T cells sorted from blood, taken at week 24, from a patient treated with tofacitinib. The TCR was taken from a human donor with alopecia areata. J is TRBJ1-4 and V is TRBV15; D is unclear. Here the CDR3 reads CATSRLTTDNEKLFF. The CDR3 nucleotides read TGTGCCACCAGCAGGCTAACAACTGACAATGAAAAACTGTTTTTT.